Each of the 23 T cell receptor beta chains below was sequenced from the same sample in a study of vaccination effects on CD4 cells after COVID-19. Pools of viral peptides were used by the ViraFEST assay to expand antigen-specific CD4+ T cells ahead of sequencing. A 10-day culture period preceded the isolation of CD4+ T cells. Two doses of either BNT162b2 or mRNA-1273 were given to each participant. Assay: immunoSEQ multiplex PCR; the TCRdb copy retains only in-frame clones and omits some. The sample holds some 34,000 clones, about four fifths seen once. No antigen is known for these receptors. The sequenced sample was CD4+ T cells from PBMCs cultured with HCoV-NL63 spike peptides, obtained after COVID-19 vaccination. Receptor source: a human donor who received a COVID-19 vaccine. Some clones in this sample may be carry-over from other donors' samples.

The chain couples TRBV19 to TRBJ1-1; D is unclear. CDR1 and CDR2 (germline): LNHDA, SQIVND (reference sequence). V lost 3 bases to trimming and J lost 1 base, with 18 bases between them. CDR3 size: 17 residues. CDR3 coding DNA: TGTGCCAGTAGTATTGGTAAGGGTTGGGGAAAGAACACTGAAGCTTTCTTT. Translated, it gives CASSIGKGWGKNTEAFF. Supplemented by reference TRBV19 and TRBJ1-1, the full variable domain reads DGGITQSPKYLFRKEGQNVTLSCEQNLNHDAMYWYRQDPGQGLRLIYYSQIVNDFQKGDIAEGYSVSREKKESFPLTVTSAQKNPTAFYLCASSIGKGWGKNTEAFFGQGTRLTVV.

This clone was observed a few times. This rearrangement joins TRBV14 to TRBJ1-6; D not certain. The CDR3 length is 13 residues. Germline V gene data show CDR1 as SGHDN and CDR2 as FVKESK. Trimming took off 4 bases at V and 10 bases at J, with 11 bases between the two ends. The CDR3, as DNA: TGTGCCAGCAGCCGGCACTTAGGGTCACCCCTCCACTTT. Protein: CASSRHLGSPLHF.

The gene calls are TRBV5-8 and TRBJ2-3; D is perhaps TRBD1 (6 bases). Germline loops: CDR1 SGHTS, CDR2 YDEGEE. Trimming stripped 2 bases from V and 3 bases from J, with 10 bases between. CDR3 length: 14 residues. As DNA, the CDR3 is TGTGCCAGCAGCTTCGGACAGCTTACAGATACGCAGTATTTT. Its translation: CASSFGQLTDTQYF.

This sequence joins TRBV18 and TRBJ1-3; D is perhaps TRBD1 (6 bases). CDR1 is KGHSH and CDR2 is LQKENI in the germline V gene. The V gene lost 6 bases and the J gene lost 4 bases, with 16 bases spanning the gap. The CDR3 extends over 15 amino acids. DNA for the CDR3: TGTGCCAGCTCCCCCACTACACAGGGAGGAAACACCATATATTTT. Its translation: CASSPTTQGGNTIYF.

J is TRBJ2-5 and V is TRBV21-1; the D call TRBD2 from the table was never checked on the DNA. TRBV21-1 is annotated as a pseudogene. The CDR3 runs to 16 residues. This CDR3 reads CASSKLAGAVFKTQYF. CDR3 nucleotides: TGTGCCAGCAGCAAGCTGGCGGGGGCGGTTTTTAAGACCCAGTACTTC.

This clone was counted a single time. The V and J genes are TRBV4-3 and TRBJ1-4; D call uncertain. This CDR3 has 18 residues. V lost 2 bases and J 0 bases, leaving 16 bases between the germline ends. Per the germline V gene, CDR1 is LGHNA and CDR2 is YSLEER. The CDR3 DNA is TGCGCCAGCAGCCAAAGAGAAGGGCAGCTTGCAACTAATGAAAAACTGTTTTTT. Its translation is CASSQREGQLATNEKLFF.

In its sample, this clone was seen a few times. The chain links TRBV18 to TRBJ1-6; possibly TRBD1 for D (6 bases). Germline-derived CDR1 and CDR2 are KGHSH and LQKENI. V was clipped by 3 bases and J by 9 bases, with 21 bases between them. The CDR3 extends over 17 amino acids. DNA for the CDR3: TGTGCCAGCTCACCGATCCGGGGGGGAGAAGGGGGTTCACCCCTCCACTTT. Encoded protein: CASSPIRGGEGGSPLHF.

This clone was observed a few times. The CDR3 region has the DNA TGTGCCTGGAGGGGCACAGATACGCAGTATTTT. Translation: CAWRGTDTQYF. The rearrangement joins TRBV30 to TRBJ2-3; no clear D. Germline CDR1 and CDR2: GTSNPN and SVGIG (reference sequence). V was clipped by 3 bases and J by 1 base, with 2 bases between them. The CDR3 is 11 residues long. Full variable domain (rest looked up from reference TRBV30 and TRBJ2-3): SQTIHQWPATLVQPVGSPLSLECTVEGTSNPNLYWYRQAAGRGLQLLFYSVGIGQISSEVPQNLSASRPQDRQFILSSKKLLLSDSGFYLCAWRGTDTQYFGPGTRLTVL.

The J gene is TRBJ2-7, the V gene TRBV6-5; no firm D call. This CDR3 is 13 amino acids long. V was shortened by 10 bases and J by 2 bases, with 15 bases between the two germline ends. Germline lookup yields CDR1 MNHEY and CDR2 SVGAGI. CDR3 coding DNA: TGTGCCACCTACCCCAGGAAACCCTACGAGCAGTACGTC. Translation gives CATYPRKPYEQYV.

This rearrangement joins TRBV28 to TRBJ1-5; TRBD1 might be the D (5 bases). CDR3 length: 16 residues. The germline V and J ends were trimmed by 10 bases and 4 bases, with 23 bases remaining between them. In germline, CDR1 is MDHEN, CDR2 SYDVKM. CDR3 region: CATTPGGSNGNQPQHF. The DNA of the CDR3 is TGTGCCACCACCCCCGGGGGGTCTAATGGTAATCAGCCCCAGCATTTT.

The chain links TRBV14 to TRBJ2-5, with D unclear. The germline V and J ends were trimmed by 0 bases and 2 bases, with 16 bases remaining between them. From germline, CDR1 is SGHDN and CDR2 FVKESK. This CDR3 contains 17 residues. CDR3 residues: CASSQDYRPPIQETQYF. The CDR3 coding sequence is TGTGCCAGCAGCCAAGACTACCGACCCCCAATTCAAGAGACCCAGTACTTC.

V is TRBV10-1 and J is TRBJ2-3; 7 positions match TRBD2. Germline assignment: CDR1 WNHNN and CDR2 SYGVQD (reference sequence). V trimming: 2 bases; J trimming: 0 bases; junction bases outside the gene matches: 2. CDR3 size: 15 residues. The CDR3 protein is CASSEASGSTDTQYF. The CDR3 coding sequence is TGCGCCAGCAGTGAGGCTAGCGGTAGCACAGATACGCAGTATTTT.

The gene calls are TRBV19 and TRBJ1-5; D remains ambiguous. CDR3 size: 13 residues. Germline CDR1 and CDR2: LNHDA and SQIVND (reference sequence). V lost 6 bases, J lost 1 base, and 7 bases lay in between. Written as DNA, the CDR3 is TGTGCCAGTAGGCTACAGAGCAATCAGCCCCAGCATTTT. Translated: CASRLQSNQPQHF.

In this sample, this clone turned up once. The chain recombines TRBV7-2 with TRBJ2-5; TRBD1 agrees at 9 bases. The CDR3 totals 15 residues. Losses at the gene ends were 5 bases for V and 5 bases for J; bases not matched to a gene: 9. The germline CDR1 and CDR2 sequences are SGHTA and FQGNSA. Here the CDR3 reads CASSPLTGGGETQYF. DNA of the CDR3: TGTGCCAGCAGCCCCCTGACAGGGGGAGGGGAGACCCAGTACTTC.

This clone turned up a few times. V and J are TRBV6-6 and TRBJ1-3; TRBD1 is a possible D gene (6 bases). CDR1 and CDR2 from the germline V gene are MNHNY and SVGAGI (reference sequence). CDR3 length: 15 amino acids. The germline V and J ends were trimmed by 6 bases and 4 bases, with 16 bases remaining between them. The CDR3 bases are TGTGCCAGCAGACGGACAGCAGACCAGGGAAACACCATATATTTT. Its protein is CASRRTADQGNTIYF.

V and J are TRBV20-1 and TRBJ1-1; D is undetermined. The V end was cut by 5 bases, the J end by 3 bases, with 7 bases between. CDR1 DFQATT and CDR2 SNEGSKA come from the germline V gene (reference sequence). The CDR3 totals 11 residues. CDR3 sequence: CSASPYTEAFF. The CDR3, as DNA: TGCAGTGCTTCGCCGTACACTGAAGCTTTCTTT.

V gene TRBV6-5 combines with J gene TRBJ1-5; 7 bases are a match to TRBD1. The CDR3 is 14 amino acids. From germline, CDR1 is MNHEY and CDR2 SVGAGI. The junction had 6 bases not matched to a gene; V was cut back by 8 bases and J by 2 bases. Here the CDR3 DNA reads TGTGCCAGCCGTAACAGGGGAGGCAATCAGCCCCAGCATTTT. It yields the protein CASRNRGGNQPQHF.

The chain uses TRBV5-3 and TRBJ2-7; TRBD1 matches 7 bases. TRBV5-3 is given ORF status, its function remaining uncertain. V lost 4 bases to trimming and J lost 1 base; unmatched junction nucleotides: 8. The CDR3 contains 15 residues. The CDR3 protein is CARSARQGPSYEQYV. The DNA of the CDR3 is TGTGCCAGAAGCGCCCGACAGGGACCTTCCTACGAGCAGTACGTC.

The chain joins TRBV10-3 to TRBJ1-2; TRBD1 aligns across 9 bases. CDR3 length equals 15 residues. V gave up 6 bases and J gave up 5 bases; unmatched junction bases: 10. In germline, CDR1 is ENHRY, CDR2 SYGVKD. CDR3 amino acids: CAIRYGTGTPYGYTF. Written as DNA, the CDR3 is TGTGCCATCAGGTACGGGACAGGGACCCCTTATGGCTACACCTTC.

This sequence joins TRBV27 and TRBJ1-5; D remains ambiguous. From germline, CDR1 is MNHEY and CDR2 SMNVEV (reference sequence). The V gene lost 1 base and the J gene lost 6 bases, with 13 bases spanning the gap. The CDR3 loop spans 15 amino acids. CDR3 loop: CASSLFGGPGQPQHF. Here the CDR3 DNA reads TGTGCCAGCAGTTTATTTGGCGGGCCTGGTCAGCCCCAGCATTTT.

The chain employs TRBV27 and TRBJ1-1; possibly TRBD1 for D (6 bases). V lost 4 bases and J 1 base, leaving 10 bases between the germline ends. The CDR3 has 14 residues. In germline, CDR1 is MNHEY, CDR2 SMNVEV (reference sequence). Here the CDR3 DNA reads TGTGCCAGCAGTTCGACAGGAAGGAACACTGAAGCTTTCTTT. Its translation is CASSSTGRNTEAFF.

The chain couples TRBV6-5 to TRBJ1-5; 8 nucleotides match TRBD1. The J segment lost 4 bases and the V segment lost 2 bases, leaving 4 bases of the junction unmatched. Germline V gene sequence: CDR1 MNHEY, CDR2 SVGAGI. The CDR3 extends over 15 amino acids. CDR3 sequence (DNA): TGTGCCAGCAGTTACGACAGGGGTGGGAATCAGCCCCAGCATTTT. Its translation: CASSYDRGGNQPQHF.

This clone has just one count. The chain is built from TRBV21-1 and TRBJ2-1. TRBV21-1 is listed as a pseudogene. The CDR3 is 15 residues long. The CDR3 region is CASSKYGYRGPAQFF. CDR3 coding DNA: TGTGCCAGCAGCAAATATGGATACCGGGGCCCCGCTCAGTTCTTC.